This TCR beta chain was retrieved from a study of blood T cell repertoires in COVID-19 (dated by TCRdb to 2018 to 2020). Some background on the complete study: Samples from collaborators originated in the United States, Italy and Spain and spanned both the acute and convalescent phases of COVID-19. Deeply sampled blood TCRbeta repertoires from subjects exposed to, actively infected with, or recovered from COVID-19 were included in the dataset. Where HLA class I and class II types were available, the types were taken from metadata supplied by the sample provider, not from assay-based typing. A de-identified subject ID, COVID-19 status, age in years and sex were almost always included in the sample metadata. The samples were drawn from two sources: the first 160 participants of the ongoing ImmuneRACE study, and over 1,000 subjects contributed by 6 global collaborators. The material from the prospective study consisted of cDNA or gDNA derived from T cells, B-cell-depleted T cells, or PBMCs. A freely available public database, intended as a resource for researchers studying the immune response to SARS-CoV-2, is where the repertoires were released.

Note on this clone: No cognate antigen has been identified for it. The input lacks base qualities; no much larger clone sits a single base away.

Cut back by 2 bases and 0 bases, the V and J ends lie 5 bases apart. The germline V gene encodes CDR1 MGHRA and CDR2 YSYEKL. From the cysteine through the phenylalanine, the CDR3 covers 13 amino acids. The sequence is cut down to CDR3 DNA, 39 bases in frame from base 1. Overall results and qualifications from the work: The quantity of clinical and demographic metadata differed by source and by participant and was supplied without curation.

Each collaborating institution followed its own protocols to collect whole blood in K2EDTA tubes. For TCRbeta analysis, collaborator samples were shipped as frozen whole blood, as isolated PBMCs, or as DNA extracted from either sample type. The immunoSEQ Assay, a bias-controlled multiplex PCR, was used to amplify TCRbeta CDR3 regions from genomic DNA. The paper's processing steps were these. Nucleated cell counts per sample were estimated from amplification of reference gene primers within the assay. To quantify the absolute abundance of each unique TCRbeta CDR3 rearrangement, sequence reads were collapsed and filtered. For each sample, productive Simpson clonality was calculated as the square root of Simpson's diversity index across productive rearrangements. TCRdb provides this immuneACCESS table in a form limited to in-frame rearrangements. Some clones are lacking; in checked studies, under half of them reflect an unresolved V gene, and why the rest are absent is not known. That table gives V, J and clone size, and the DNA gave D and trimming. Present in this sample are some 150,000 clones, roughly 85% of which were seen just once. The ten biggest clones cover roughly 2.6% of the sample.

The sequence derives from a human donor with acute or convalescent COVID-19. The donor label of this sample is uncertain. Here the chain combines TRBV4-1 and TRBJ2-7; TRBD2 is a weak D gene call, 5 bases matching. What was sequenced was peripheral blood. The CDR3 protein: CASSQRDSYEQYF. The DNA sequence is as follows: TGCGCCAGCAGCCAACGGGACTCCTACGAGCAGTACTTC.